Listed here are 30 T cell receptor beta chains from one sample, sequenced in a study of OX40 agonist ivuxolimab in advanced cancers. Profiled with immunoSEQ multiplex PCR; TCRdb holds only in-frame clones, not every one. In the table there are under 100,000 clones, 90% of which are singletons. The specimen comprised CD4+ or CD8+ T cells sorted from blood, sampled in a trial of the OX40 agonist ivuxolimab. The receptor set was obtained from an adult with an advanced solid tumor such as melanoma, head and neck, liver or kidney cancer.

The chain couples TRBV10-3 to TRBJ1-1; tentatively, D is TRBD1 (6 bases). Germline V lookup: CDR1 ENHRY, CDR2 SYGVKD. V shed 3 bases and J shed 3 bases, with 14 bases lying between them. This CDR3 region has 15 residues. The CDR3 nucleotides are TGTGCCATCAGTGACCTCAGGGCAGGGGACACTGAAGCTTTCTTT. Residues: CAISDLRAGDTEAFF.

The rearrangement joins TRBV7-9 to TRBJ1-1; 8 bases are shared with TRBD1. V lost 10 bases, J lost 5 bases, and 9 bases stayed unmatched. CDR1 SEHNR and CDR2 FQNEAQ come from the germline V gene (reference sequence). The CDR3 sequence is 13 residues long. CDR3 bases: TGTGCCACCAGGGGGACAGGAGGGACTGAAGCTTTCTTT. Amino acid sequence: CATRGTGGTEAFF.

The genes are TRBV28 and TRBJ2-3, with 9 bases identical to TRBD2. This CDR3 spans 16 amino acids. Germline CDR1 and CDR2: MDHEN and SYDVKM. Germline trimming cut 8 bases from V and 4 bases from J; bases unmatched to any gene: 13. The CDR3 loop reads CASSGGSGSWSDTQYF. DNA for the CDR3: TGTGCCAGCTCTGGGGGTAGCGGGAGTTGGTCAGATACGCAGTATTTT.

The chain has TRBV5-1 and TRBJ1-6, with D possibly matching TRBD1 (5 bases). The CDR3 loop spans 16 amino acids. CDR1 SGHRS and CDR2 YFSETQ come from the germline V gene. V gave up 1 base and J gave up 5 bases, with 13 bases separating them. The CDR3: CASSLIAGTDNSPLHF. CDR3 nucleotides: TGCGCCAGCAGCTTGATTGCGGGGACCGATAATTCACCCCTCCACTTT.

This clone was seen only once. This chain joins TRBV7-3 and TRBJ2-2; 8 bases fit TRBD1. V lost 4 bases to trimming and J lost 3 bases; unmatched junction nucleotides: 4. Germline V gene data show CDR1 as SGHTA and CDR2 as FQGTGA. The CDR3 spans 15 residues. CDR3 residues: CASSSTGADTGELFF. DNA for the CDR3: TGTGCCAGCAGCTCGACAGGGGCGGACACCGGGGAGCTGTTTTTT.

The rearrangement joins TRBV29-1 to TRBJ1-2; 8 bases match TRBD1. Germline trimming cut 1 base from V and 2 bases from J; bases unmatched to any gene: 6. Germline loops: CDR1 SQVTM, CDR2 ANQGSEA. The CDR3 contains 15 residues. The CDR3 spells CSVEAQRQGNYGYTF. DNA of the CDR3: TGCAGCGTTGAAGCCCAAAGACAGGGGAACTATGGCTACACCTTC. The full variable domain, with the rest looked up from reference TRBV29-1 and TRBJ1-2, is SAVISQKPSRDICQRGTSLTIQCQVDSQVTMMFWYRQQPGQSLTLIATANQGSEATYESGFVIDKFPISRPNLTFSTLTVSNMSPEDSSIYLCSVEAQRQGNYGYTFGSGTRLTVV.

The CDR3 sequence is CASRRTSERSNEQFF. The DNA for the CDR3 is TGTGCCAGCAGGCGAACTAGCGAAAGGAGCAATGAGCAGTTCTTC. This rearrangement joins TRBV6-6 to TRBJ2-1; 7 nucleotides align to TRBD2. Per germline, CDR1 MNHNY and CDR2 SVGAGI (reference sequence). V dropped 6 bases and J dropped 6; count of bases not matched to a gene: 11. The CDR3 consists of 15 residues.

The chain recombines TRBV10-3 with TRBJ2-1, with 11 positions matching TRBD2. Per the germline V gene, CDR1 is ENHRY and CDR2 is SYGVKD. The CDR3 has 14 amino acids. V shed 3 bases and J 8 bases; nucleotides not matched to a gene: 3. Here the CDR3 DNA reads TGTGCCATCAGTGACCTAGCGGGAGGCTATGAGCAGTTCTTC. This gives the protein CAISDLAGGYEQFF.

This clone was counted a few times. The V gene is TRBV27, the J gene TRBJ2-3; no clear D. From germline, CDR1 is MNHEY and CDR2 SMNVEV (reference sequence). V lost 2 bases to trimming and J lost 0 bases, with 6 bases between them. The CDR3 is made up of 14 amino acids. CDR3 nucleotides: TGTGCCAGCAGTTTAATTCAGAGCACAGATACGCAGTATTTT. This translates into CASSLIQSTDTQYF.

The chain uses TRBV27 and TRBJ2-1, with 7 bases lining up with TRBD1. CDR1 is MNHEY and CDR2 is SMNVEV in the germline V gene (reference sequence). J gave up 0 bases and V 9 bases, and 5 bases lay outside the gene matches. The CDR3 length is 14 residues. The CDR3 here is CASARGPSYNEQFF. Here the CDR3 DNA reads TGTGCCAGTGCGAGGGGGCCCTCCTACAATGAGCAGTTCTTC.

The chain links TRBV5-4 to TRBJ1-2; no firm D call. The CDR3 length is 13 residues. Trimming took off 5 bases at V and 5 bases at J, with 13 bases between the two ends. Per the germline V gene, CDR1 is SGHNT and CDR2 is YYREEE (reference sequence). The CDR3 DNA reads TGTGCCAGCAGTAAGGAGGGAGGGTATGGCTACACCTTC. Its protein product is CASSKEGGYGYTF. Full variable domain (outside the CDR3, taken from reference TRBV5-4 and TRBJ1-2): ETGVTQSPTHLIKTRGQQVTLRCSSQSGHNTVSWYQQALGQGPQFIFQYYREEENGRGNFPPRFSGLQFPNYSSELNVNALELDDSALYLCASSKEGGYGYTFGSGTRLTVV.

This rearrangement joins TRBV6-5 to TRBJ2-5; D is unclear. V lost 0 bases to trimming and J lost 8 bases, with 13 bases between them. Germline CDR1 is MNHEY and CDR2 is SVGAGI. This CDR3 spans 14 amino acids. This CDR3 reads CASSYSGERPTQYF. The CDR3, as DNA: TGTGCCAGCAGTTACTCTGGTGAAAGGCCCACCCAGTACTTC.

The rearrangement uses TRBV29-1 and TRBJ2-7; D unclear. Germline V lookup: CDR1 SQVTM, CDR2 ANQGSEA. The CDR3 has 12 residues. Trimming cost V 4 bases and J 2 bases, with 9 bases left between them. CDR3 sequence: CSVGQVAYEQYF. The CDR3 nucleotides read TGCAGCGTTGGTCAGGTCGCCTACGAGCAGTACTTC.

This clone has a handful of counts. The chain joins TRBV30 to TRBJ2-3, with TRBD2 matching 8 bases. The CDR3 runs to 15 residues. Germline V gene data show CDR1 as GTSNPN and CDR2 as SVGIG (reference sequence). V dropped 3 bases and J dropped 0; count of bases not matched to a gene: 5. Here the CDR3 reads CAWSRGGSSTDTQYF. The CDR3 nucleotides are TGTGCCTGGAGCCGGGGGGGGTCTAGCACAGATACGCAGTATTTT.

V gene TRBV9 combines with J gene TRBJ2-2; possibly TRBD2 for D (6 bases). Germline V lookup: CDR1 SGDLS, CDR2 YYNGEE. The CDR3 is 19 residues long. V gave up 2 bases and J gave up 8 bases, with 28 bases separating them. CDR3 protein: CASSVVDARSFLGGGELFF. The CDR3 DNA reads as TGTGCCAGCAGCGTCGTAGATGCACGGTCGTTTCTCGGGGGTGGGGAGCTGTTTTTT.

The chain is built from TRBV19 and TRBJ2-7, with 9 bases matching TRBD1. V shed 7 bases and J 2 bases; nucleotides not matched to a gene: 6. Germline lookup yields CDR1 LNHDA and CDR2 SQIVND (reference sequence). The CDR3 loop spans 14 amino acids. This chain's CDR3 is CASNQGQGPYEQYF. The CDR3 DNA reads TGTGCCAGTAACCAAGGACAGGGGCCCTACGAGCAGTACTTC.

This chain connects TRBV15 to TRBJ2-2; 7 positions agree with TRBD1. CDR1 LNHNV and CDR2 YYDKDF come from the germline V gene (reference sequence). With V trimmed by 3 bases and J by 1 base, 8 bases remained unmatched. CDR3 length: 17 amino acids. The CDR3 region is CATSRNLGQMNTGELFF. CDR3 coding DNA: TGTGCCACCAGCAGGAACCTGGGACAGATGAACACCGGGGAGCTGTTTTTT. The whole variable domain, remainder taken from reference TRBV15 and TRBJ2-2, is DAMVIQNPRYQVTQFGKPVTLSCSQTLNHNVMYWYQQKSSQAPKLLFHYYDKDFNNEADTPDNFQSRRPNTSFCFLDIRSPGLGDTAMYLCATSRNLGQMNTGELFFGEGSRLTVL.

The chain uses TRBV10-1 and TRBJ2-3; 12 positions match TRBD2. The CDR3 spans 13 residues. With V trimmed by 6 bases and J by 6 bases, 1 base remained unmatched. Looked up from germline, CDR1 is WNHNN and CDR2 is SYGVQD (reference sequence). The CDR3 DNA sequence: TGCGCCAGCAGGACTAGCGGGAGTGATACGCAGTATTTT. As protein: CASRTSGSDTQYF.

The chain has TRBV28 and TRBJ1-4; D not resolved. The CDR3 consists of 12 residues. The germline CDR1 and CDR2 sequences are MDHEN and SYDVKM. V lost 1 base and J lost 5, with 2 bases in between. CDR3 loop: CASSLLNEKLFF. CDR3 nucleotide sequence: TGTGCCAGCAGTTTATTAAATGAAAAACTGTTTTTT.

This sequence joins TRBV5-1 and TRBJ1-1; 7 nucleotides align to TRBD1. The length of the CDR3 is 15 residues. V shed 0 bases, J shed 0 bases, and the junction held 2 bases outside the gene matches. Germline V gives CDR1 SGHRS, CDR2 YFSETQ. In DNA form, the CDR3 reads TGCGCCAGCAGCTTGGCCAGGGGGATGAACACTGAAGCTTTCTTT. This codes for CASSLARGMNTEAFF.

This chain uses TRBV6-1 with TRBJ1-6; the D gene is possibly TRBD1 (6 bases). Between the trimmed V and J ends, which lost 6 bases and 8 bases, there was a span of 17 bases. Germline loops: CDR1 MNHNS, CDR2 SASEGT. The CDR3 is 15 amino acids. The CDR3 DNA is TGTGCCAGCAGACGACCTGAGGGGGAGTATTCACCCCTCCACTTT. As protein: CASRRPEGEYSPLHF.

V usage is TRBV9 and J usage is TRBJ2-1; a weak D match, TRBD1 (5 bases). The germline CDR1 and CDR2 sequences are SGDLS and YYNGEE. The CDR3 spans 15 residues. Trimming pared 0 bases from V and 0 bases from J, leaving 7 bases between. The CDR3 region has the DNA TGTGCCAGCAGCGTAGCGCAGGGCTCCTACAATGAGCAGTTCTTC. Amino acid sequence: CASSVAQGSYNEQFF.

The chain has TRBV19 and TRBJ1-4; TRBD1 matches 9 bases. The trim removed 3 bases at V and 5 bases at J, leaving 7 bases unmatched. From germline, CDR1 is LNHDA and CDR2 SQIVND (reference sequence). CDR3 length: 16 residues. DNA for the CDR3: TGTGCCAGTAGTATGGGCTCGGGACAGGGAAATGAAAAACTGTTTTTT. This gives the protein CASSMGSGQGNEKLFF.

This CDR3 reads CASSYSGSGAPYEQYF. The DNA of the CDR3 is TGTGCCAGCAGTTACTCAGGTAGCGGGGCCCCCTACGAGCAGTACTTC. The rearrangement joins TRBV6-5 to TRBJ2-7; 8 nucleotides align to TRBD2. Per the germline V gene, CDR1 is MNHEY and CDR2 is SVGAGI. The CDR3 is 16 residues long. The trim removed 0 bases at V and 2 bases at J, leaving 6 bases unmatched.

This sequence joins TRBV5-1 and TRBJ2-1; 10 positions match TRBD1. Germline V gene data show CDR1 as SGHRS and CDR2 as YFSETQ. V trimming: 4 bases; J trimming: 1 base; junction bases outside the gene matches: 5. The CDR3 is 16 residues long. The DNA of the CDR3 is TGCGCCAGCAGCCAGGGGACAGGGGTTTCCTACAATGAGCAGTTCTTC. Its protein is CASSQGTGVSYNEQFF.

The rearrangement links TRBV9 to TRBJ2-3; TRBD1 might be the D (5 bases). Per germline, CDR1 SGDLS and CDR2 YYNGEE. CDR3 length: 13 amino acids. With 0 bases removed from V and 6 bases from J, the gap between germline ends came to 8 bases. The CDR3 sequence is CASSVAGLDTQYF. The CDR3 nucleotides are TGTGCCAGCAGCGTAGCAGGGTTGGATACGCAGTATTTT.

CDR3 in amino acids: CSVERDRGPAFF. CDR3 coding DNA: TGCAGCGTTGAACGGGACAGGGGGCCGGCTTTCTTT. The chain uses TRBV29-1 and TRBJ1-1; 12 bases line up with TRBD1. The germline gives CDR1 SQVTM, CDR2 ANQGSEA. The CDR3 spans 12 residues. V gave up 2 bases and J gave up 11 bases; unmatched junction bases: 3. The entire variable domain, with the rest obtained from reference TRBV29-1 and TRBJ1-1, is as follows: SAVISQKPSRDICQRGTSLTIQCQVDSQVTMMFWYRQQPGQSLTLIATANQGSEATYESGFVIDKFPISRPNLTFSTLTVSNMSPEDSSIYLCSVERDRGPAFFGQGTRLTVV.

The genes are TRBV5-1 and TRBJ2-2; D gene unclear. Germline CDR1 and CDR2: SGHRS and YFSETQ. This CDR3 spans 16 amino acids. V lost 3 bases, J lost 0 bases, and 12 bases lay in between. The CDR3 DNA sequence: TGCGCCAGCAGCTCGCCGTGGGCCCCGAACACCGGGGAGCTGTTTTTT. Translation: CASSSPWAPNTGELFF.

V and J are TRBV10-1 and TRBJ2-2, with TRBD2 identical over 14 bases. V lost 5 bases, J lost 5 bases, and 7 bases stayed unmatched. This CDR3 contains 17 residues. CDR1 is WNHNN, CDR2 SYGVQD, per germline (reference sequence). The CDR3 is CASSSPGLAGATGELFF. CDR3 DNA sequence: TGCGCCAGCAGTTCCCCGGGACTAGCGGGAGCGACCGGGGAGCTGTTTTTT.

The rearrangement uses TRBV11-3 and TRBJ2-1; 10 bases are shared with TRBD2. Germline-derived CDR1 and CDR2 are SGHNT and YENEEA. CDR3 length: 13 residues. Unmatched junction bases numbered 3, after V lost 5 bases and J lost 8 bases. The chain's CDR3 is CASSASGSYEQFF. DNA for the CDR3: TGTGCCAGCAGCGCTAGCGGGAGTTATGAGCAGTTCTTC.